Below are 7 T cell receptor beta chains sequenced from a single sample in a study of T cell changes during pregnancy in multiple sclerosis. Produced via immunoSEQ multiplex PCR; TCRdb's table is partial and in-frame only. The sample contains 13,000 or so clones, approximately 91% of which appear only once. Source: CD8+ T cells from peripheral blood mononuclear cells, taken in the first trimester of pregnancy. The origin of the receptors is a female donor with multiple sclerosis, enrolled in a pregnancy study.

The CDR3 sequence is CASSRVRAGELFF. The CDR3 region has the DNA TGTGCCAGCAGCAGAGTCAGGGCTGGGGAGCTGTTTTTT. The chain combines TRBV11-2 with TRBJ2-2; D possibly corresponds to TRBD1 (5 bases). The CDR3 is 13 amino acids. V was clipped by 5 bases and J by 8 bases, with 12 bases between them. CDR1 and CDR2 (germline): SGHAT, FQNNGV.

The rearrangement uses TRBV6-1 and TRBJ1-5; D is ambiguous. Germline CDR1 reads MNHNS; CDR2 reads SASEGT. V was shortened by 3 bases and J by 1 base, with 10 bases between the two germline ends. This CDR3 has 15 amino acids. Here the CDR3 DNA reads TGTGCCAGCAGTGAGTCTATGGGCAGCAATCAGCCCCAGCATTTT. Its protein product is CASSESMGSNQPQHF.

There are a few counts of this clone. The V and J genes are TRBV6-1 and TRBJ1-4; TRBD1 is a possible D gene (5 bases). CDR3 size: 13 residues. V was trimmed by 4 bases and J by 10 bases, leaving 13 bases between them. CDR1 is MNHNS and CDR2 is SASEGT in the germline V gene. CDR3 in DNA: TGTGCCAGCAGTGGCGGGGACCCCGGAAAACTGTTTTTT. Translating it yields CASSGGDPGKLFF.

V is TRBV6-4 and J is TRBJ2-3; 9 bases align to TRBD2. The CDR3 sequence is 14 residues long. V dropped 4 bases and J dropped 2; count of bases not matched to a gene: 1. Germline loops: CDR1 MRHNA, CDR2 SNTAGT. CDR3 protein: CASSASGDTDTQYF. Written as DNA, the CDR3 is TGTGCCAGCAGTGCTAGCGGGGACACAGATACGCAGTATTTT.

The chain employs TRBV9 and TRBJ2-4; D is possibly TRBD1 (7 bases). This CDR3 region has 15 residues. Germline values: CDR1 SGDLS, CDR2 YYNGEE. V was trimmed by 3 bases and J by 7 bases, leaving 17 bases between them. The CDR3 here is CASSATEAGGNIQYF. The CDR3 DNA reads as TGTGCCAGCAGCGCCACAGAGGCAGGGGGGAACATTCAGTACTTC.

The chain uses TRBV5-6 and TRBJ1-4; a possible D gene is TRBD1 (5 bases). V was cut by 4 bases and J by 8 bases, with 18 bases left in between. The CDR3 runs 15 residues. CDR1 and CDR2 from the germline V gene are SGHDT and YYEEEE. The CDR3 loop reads CASSPETGWKEKLFF. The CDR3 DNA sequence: TGTGCCAGCAGCCCCGAAACAGGTTGGAAGGAAAAACTGTTTTTT.

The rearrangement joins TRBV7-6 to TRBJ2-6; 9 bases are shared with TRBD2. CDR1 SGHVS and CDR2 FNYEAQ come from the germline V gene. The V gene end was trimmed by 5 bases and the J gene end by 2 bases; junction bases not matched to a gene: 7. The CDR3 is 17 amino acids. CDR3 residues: CASSVGAGGPGANVLTF. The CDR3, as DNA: TGTGCCAGCAGCGTCGGGGCGGGGGGGCCTGGGGCCAACGTCCTGACTTTC.